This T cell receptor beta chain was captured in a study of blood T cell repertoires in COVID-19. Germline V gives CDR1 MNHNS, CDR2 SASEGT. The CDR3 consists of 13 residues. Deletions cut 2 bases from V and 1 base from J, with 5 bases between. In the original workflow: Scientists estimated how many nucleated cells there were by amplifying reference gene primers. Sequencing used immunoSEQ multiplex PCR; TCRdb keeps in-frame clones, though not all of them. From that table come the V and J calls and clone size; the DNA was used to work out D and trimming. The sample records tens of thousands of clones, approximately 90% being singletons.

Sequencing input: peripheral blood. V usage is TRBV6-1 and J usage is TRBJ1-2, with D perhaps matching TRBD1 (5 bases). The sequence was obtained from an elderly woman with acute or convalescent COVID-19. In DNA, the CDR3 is TGTGCCAGCAGTGAACAGGGTAACTATGGCTACACCTTC. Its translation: CASSEQGNYGYTF.